This T cell receptor (beta chain) was obtained from a study of regulatory T cells in long-lasting Graves disease. On the study more broadly: Patients with new Graves' disease had used antithyroid drugs below 3 months.

Study findings and constraints: Favored gene segments in persistent disease were TRBV28, TRBJ1-2 and TRBJ2-5. Compared with new cases, persistent Graves' patients showed reduced TCR diversity. Thyroid tissue went unexamined; only peripheral blood was analyzed.

CDR3 length equals 13 residues. Trimming pared 0 bases from V and 7 bases from J, leaving 7 bases between. Germline V gives CDR1 SGHVS, CDR2 FNYEAQ. Noted time point: newly diagnosed GD, antithyroid drugs for less than 3 months. The authors made the TCR library using RNA they extracted from PBMCs. This clonotype was found many times. Its antigen is not known. Through Arm-PCR of CDR3 regions and iRepertoire HTBI primers, TCR beta libraries were built. TCRdb ran MiXCR on the multiplex PCR reads and lists one entry per CDR3 protein. This sample yields 400,000 to 500,000 distinct CDR3 sequences, of which about 15% are seen a single time; about 8.3% belongs to the top ten. This same sample was also part of a study on T cells in Graves' hyperthyroidism and ophthalmopathy.

The material was peripheral blood mononuclear cells (PBMCs), obtained at new diagnosis, from a patient treated with antithyroid drugs. The origin of this receptor is a woman in her forties with Graves disease. The rearrangement links TRBV7-6 to TRBJ2-1; D remains ambiguous. DNA for the CDR3: TGTGCCAGCAGCTTAGCCCCTTGGAATGAGCAGTTCTTC. This codes for CASSLAPWNEQFF.